This entry describes one T cell receptor beta chain. This sample is drawn from a study of blood T cell repertoires in COVID-19. Study-wide context: The samples span acute and convalescent COVID-19 from the United States, Italy and Spain. Sample material is recorded as cDNA or gDNA derived from T cells, B-cell-depleted T cells, or PBMCs.

CDR3 length equals 13 residues. Trimming shortened V by 2 bases and J by 0 bases, and 4 bases separated the two germline ends. CDR1 and CDR2 from the germline V gene are MNHEY and SVGEGT. The method was immunoSEQ multiplex PCR; TCRdb's version includes in-frame clones alone and lacks a portion of them. Of about 140,000 clones in the sample, 84% were seen once. Sequencing used peripheral blood. The receptor was derived from a man in his 60s with active or convalescent COVID-19. The rearrangement joins TRBV6-2 or TRBV6-3 to TRBJ1-1; no reliable D call. CDR3 in amino acids: CASSYIMNTEAFF. DNA for the CDR3: TGTGCCAGCAGTTACATCATGAACACTGAAGCTTTCTTT.